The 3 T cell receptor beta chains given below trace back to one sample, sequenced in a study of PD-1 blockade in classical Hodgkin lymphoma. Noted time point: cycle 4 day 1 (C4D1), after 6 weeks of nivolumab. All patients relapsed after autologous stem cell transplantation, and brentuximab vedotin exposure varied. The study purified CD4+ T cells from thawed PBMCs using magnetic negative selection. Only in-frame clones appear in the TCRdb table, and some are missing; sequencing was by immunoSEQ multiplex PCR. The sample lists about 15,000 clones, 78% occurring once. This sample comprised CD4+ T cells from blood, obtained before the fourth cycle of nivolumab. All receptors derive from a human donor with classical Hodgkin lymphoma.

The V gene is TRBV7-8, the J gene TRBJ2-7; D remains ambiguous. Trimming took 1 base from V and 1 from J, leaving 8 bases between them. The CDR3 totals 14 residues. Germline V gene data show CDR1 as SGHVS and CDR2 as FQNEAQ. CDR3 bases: TGTGCCAGCAGCTTAGATGATTGGTCCTACGAGCAGTACTTC. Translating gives CASSLDDWSYEQYF. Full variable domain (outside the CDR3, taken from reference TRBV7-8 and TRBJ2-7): GAGVSQSPRYKVAKRGQDVALRCDPISGHVSLFWYQQALGQGPEFLTYFQNEAQLDKSGLPSDRFFAERPEGSVSTLKIQRTQQEDSAVYLCASSLDDWSYEQYFGPGTRLTVT.

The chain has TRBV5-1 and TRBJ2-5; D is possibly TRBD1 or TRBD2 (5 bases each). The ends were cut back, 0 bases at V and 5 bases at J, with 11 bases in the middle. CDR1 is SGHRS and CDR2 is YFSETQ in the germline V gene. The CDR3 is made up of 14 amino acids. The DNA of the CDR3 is TGCGCCAGCAGCTTGGAGGGGACCGGTGAGACCCAGTACTTC. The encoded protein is CASSLEGTGETQYF.

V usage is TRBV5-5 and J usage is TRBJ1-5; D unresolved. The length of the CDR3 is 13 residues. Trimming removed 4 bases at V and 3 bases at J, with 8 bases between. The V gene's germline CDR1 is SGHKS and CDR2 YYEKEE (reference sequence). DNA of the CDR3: TGTGCCAGCAGCCGGTTTGTCAATCAGCCCCAGCATTTT. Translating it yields CASSRFVNQPQHF.